A selection of T cell receptor beta chains follows, all from one sample in a study of T cell responses to AZD1222 COVID-19 vaccine. TCRdb's copy holds only in-frame clones and misses some; the assay was immunoSEQ multiplex PCR. The data show 150,000 to 200,000 clones, around nine tenths seen once. Material: peripheral blood, obtained 28 days after the second AZD1222 dose. The receptors derive from an adult who received the AZD1222 COVID-19 vaccine. Both conserved end residues are part of each CDR3. A D gene is named only where the DNA matches it firmly. Only part of the rows carry a size: once, few, many, or a class if the clone is expanded.

.,TRBV21-1,TRBJ2-7,.,CASSEKLGQSSYEQYF,TGTGCCAGCAGCGAAAAGTTAGGACAAAGCTCCTACGAGCAGTACTTC
.,TRBV29-1,TRBJ1-4,.,CSVGGNSLNEKLFF,TGCAGCGTTGGGGGGAACAGTCTTAATGAAAAACTGTTTTTT
.,TRBV5-1,TRBJ2-5,.,CASRRGGGQETQYF,TGCGCCAGCCGTCGGGGTGGGGGGCAAGAGACCCAGTACTTC
.,TRBV3-1/TRBV3-2,TRBJ2-7,.,CASSQGRGYEQYF,TGTGCCAGCAGCCAAGGACGGGGCTACGAGCAGTACTTC
.,TRBV4-1,TRBJ1-5,.,CASSPGQRKSNQPQHF,TGCGCCAGCAGCCCAGGACAGAGGAAAAGCAATCAGCCCCAGCATTTT
.,TRBV6-5,TRBJ2-5,.,CASRFLETQYF,TGTGCCAGCAGATTCCTGGAGACCCAGTACTTC
.,TRBV9,TRBJ1-6,few,CASSVPPSLGNSPLHF,TGTGCCAGCAGCGTCCCCCCCAGTCTGGGAAATTCACCCCTCCACTTT
.,TRBV2,TRBJ2-1,once,CASRVFLEQFF,TGTGCCAGCAGGGTCTTCCTTGAGCAGTTCTTC
.,TRBV5-4,TRBJ1-6,.,CASSPTRFGDSPLHF,TGTGCCAGCAGCCCGACGAGGTTTGGGGATTCACCCCTCCACTTT
.,TRBV6-5,TRBJ2-7,.,CASSYGGASYEQYF,TGTGCCAGCAGTTACGGGGGAGCCTCCTACGAGCAGTACTTC
.,TRBV12-3/TRBV12-4,TRBJ1-2,.,CASSLGGRGYTF,TGTGCCAGCAGTTTAGGGGGGAGAGGCTACACCTTC
TRBD1,TRBV5-1,TRBJ1-2,.,CASSLQTGERSYGYTF,TGCGCCAGCAGCCTCCAGACAGGGGAGAGGAGCTATGGCTACACCTTC
.,TRBV10-3,TRBJ1-1,.,CAIRTGQGTEAFF,TGTGCCATCAGAACAGGTCAGGGGACTGAAGCTTTCTTT
.,TRBV6-5,TRBJ1-3,.,CASSYLGGSGNTIYF,TGTGCCAGCAGTTACCTCGGGGGCTCTGGAAACACCATATATTTT